This entry concerns a single T cell receptor (beta chain). The sample is drawn from a study of blood T cell repertoires in COVID-19. Overall study: From T cells, B-cell-depleted T cells, or PBMCs came the material, which was cDNA or gDNA.

CDR1 is LGHNA, CDR2 YSLEER, per germline. The CDR3 sequence is 14 residues long. Deletions cut 0 bases from V and 1 base from J, with 7 bases between. Libraries were prepared by immunoSEQ multiplex PCR; TCRdb keeps only in-frame clonotypes and omits some of them. The table lists about 95,000 clones, around 87% of them singletons. The TCR was taken from a human donor in a cohort sampled during active COVID-19. The sequencing input was peripheral blood. The V call is TRBV4-3, the J call TRBJ2-7; no clear D gene. DNA of the CDR3: TGCGCCAGCAGCCAAGAACGAGCGTCCTACGAGCAGTACTTC. It encodes CASSQERASYEQYF.